These 20 T cell receptor beta chains were sequenced from one sample in a study of regulatory T cells in long-lasting Graves disease. Researchers made TCR beta libraries by using iRepertoire HTBI primers and running Arm-PCR on CDR3 regions. From the multiplex PCR reads, TCRdb called clonotypes with MiXCR, one entry per CDR3 protein. The table includes some 220,000 distinct CDR3 sequences, around a fifth detected once. Time point specified: newly diagnosed GD, antithyroid drugs for less than 3 months. PBMC RNA served as the TCR library source. Separately, the same data were catalogued under a study of T cells in Graves' hyperthyroidism and ophthalmopathy.

The source was peripheral blood mononuclear cells (PBMCs), collected at new diagnosis, from a patient treated with antithyroid drugs. Every receptor here comes from a woman between 25 and 40 years old with Graves disease.

This clonotype came up many times. V gene TRBV2 combines with J gene TRBJ1-3; D is uncertain. CDR3 size: 16 residues. Trimming cost V 7 bases and J 4 bases, with 20 bases left between them. The germline CDR1 and CDR2 sequences are SNHLY and FYNNEI. The CDR3 is CASIPTRVRTGNTIYF. The DNA for the CDR3 is TGTGCCAGCATCCCAACGCGGGTCCGGACGGGAAACACCATATATTTT. The full variable domain, its missing parts supplied by reference TRBV2 and TRBJ1-3, is EPEVTQTPSHQVTQMGQEVILRCVPISNHLYFYWYRQILGQKVEFLVSFYNNEISEKSEIFDDQFSVERPDGSNFTLKIRSTKLEDSAMYFCASIPTRVRTGNTIYFGEGSWLTVV.

This clonotype was observed many times. The V and J genes are TRBV28 and TRBJ2-3; D is perhaps TRBD1 (5 bases). The V end was cut by 7 bases, the J end by 0 bases, with 8 bases between. The CDR3 runs 13 residues. Germline assignment: CDR1 MDHEN and CDR2 SYDVKM. The CDR3 region is CASTAGSTDTQYF. CDR3 bases: TGTGCCAGCACCGCAGGGAGCACAGATACGCAGTATTTT.

This clonotype was picked up many times. This chain joins TRBV6-2 or TRBV6-3 and TRBJ2-1; D is possibly TRBD2 (6 bases). Germline V gives CDR1 MNHEY, CDR2 SVGEGT. The CDR3 is 14 residues long. The germline V and J ends were trimmed by 6 bases and 4 bases, with 13 bases remaining between them. The CDR3: CASSDSGLYNEQFF. The CDR3 bases are TGTGCCAGCAGCGACAGCGGGCTTTACAATGAGCAGTTCTTC.

This clonotype was detected ten times or more. V and J are TRBV28 and TRBJ1-2; D might be TRBD1 (6 bases). Germline V gene lookup returns CDR1 MDHEN and CDR2 SYDVKM. The CDR3 has 16 residues. Trimming took off 3 bases at V and 4 bases at J, with 18 bases between the two ends. The CDR3 coding sequence is TGTGCCAGCAGTTTCGACGGGAGGGGGGGAAGCTATGGCTACACCTTC. It specifies CASSFDGRGGSYGYTF.

This clonotype was recorded many times. V gene TRBV11-3 combines with J gene TRBJ1-4; D ambiguous. The CDR3 length is 20 residues. Germline CDR1 is SGHNT and CDR2 is YENEEA. Trimming removed 4 bases at V and 0 bases at J, with 24 bases between. CDR3 loop: CASSSPSLRREPATNEKLFF. DNA for the CDR3: TGTGCCAGCAGCTCCCCCAGCCTCCGACGGGAACCTGCAACTAATGAAAAACTGTTTTTT.

V is TRBV7-9 and J is TRBJ2-1, with 9 bases lining up with TRBD2. Trimming cost V 1 base and J 5 bases; bases outside gene matches: 6. The CDR3 contains 16 residues. Germline-derived CDR1 and CDR2 are SEHNR and FQNEAQ (reference sequence). The DNA for the CDR3 is TGTGCCAGCAGCTTAGTTGCGGGGGGGCCGAACAATGAGCAGTTCTTC. As protein: CASSLVAGGPNNEQFF.

Many counts were recorded for this clonotype. The V call is TRBV30, the J call TRBJ2-7, with 9 bases aligning to TRBD1. The CDR3 is 15 amino acids. The J segment lost 2 bases and the V segment lost 0 bases, leaving 5 bases of the junction unmatched. Germline assignment: CDR1 GTSNPN and CDR2 SVGIG (reference sequence). Here the CDR3 DNA reads TGTGCCTGGAGTGTACAGGGGGCACGGGCCTACGAGCAGTACTTC. Its translation is CAWSVQGARAYEQYF.

This clonotype occurred a few times. At one end the junction does not follow the germline gene, possibly because of a read error. The chain uses TRBV15 and TRBJ2-1, with 8 nucleotides matching TRBD2. Germline lookup yields CDR1 LNHNV and CDR2 YYDKDF (reference sequence). This CDR3 region has 15 residues. CDR3 sequence: CAASQRERAYNEQFF. The CDR3 coding sequence is TGTGCCGCCAGCCAGCGGGAGAGGGCCTACAATGAGCAGTTCTTC.

Note on this clonotype: This likely reflects a read error, since a far larger clone is one base away. The chain carries TRBV7-8 and TRBJ1-1, with D perhaps matching TRBD1 (6 bases). This CDR3 spans 14 amino acids. V lost 6 bases, J lost 5 bases, and 16 bases lay in between. The germline gives CDR1 SGHVS, CDR2 FQNEAQ. As DNA, the CDR3 is TGTGCCAGCAGTGATCGGGGGGCAGGGACTGAAGCTTTCTTT. Translating it yields CASSDRGAGTEAFF.

This clonotype was detected ten times or more. The V and J genes are TRBV12-3 or TRBV12-4 and TRBJ2-1; D is uncertain. This CDR3 has 13 residues. Trimming removed 3 bases from V and 4 bases from J, with 7 bases in between. CDR3 DNA: TGTGCCAGCAGTTTTGAAGGGTACAATGAGCAGTTCTTC. Protein sequence: CASSFEGYNEQFF.

This clonotype was counted many times. This chain joins TRBV20-1 and TRBJ1-2, with D possibly TRBD1 on 5 matching bases. Trimming shortened V by 0 bases and J by 7 bases, and 15 bases separated the two germline ends. Germline CDR1 and CDR2: DFQATT and SNEGSKA (reference sequence). The CDR3 extends over 14 amino acids. In DNA, the CDR3 is TGCAGTGCTAGAGATCGCGGGGCGTCGGGTGGCTACACCTTC. This sequence encodes CSARDRGASGGYTF.

The chain employs TRBV4-1 and TRBJ1-2; TRBD1 might be the D (6 bases). Trimming stripped 4 bases from V and 7 bases from J, with 13 bases between. The CDR3 length is 13 residues. CDR1 and CDR2 (germline): MGHRA, YSYEKL. The CDR3 bases are TGCGCCAGCAGCCTCCTACAGGGATTTGGCTACACCTTC. The encoded protein is CASSLLQGFGYTF.

This clonotype was found many times. CDR3 protein: CASSRNSRYEQYF. CDR3 nucleotides: TGTGCCAGCAGCAGAAATTCAAGGTACGAGCAGTACTTC. The chain employs TRBV13 and TRBJ2-7; D not certain. Per germline, CDR1 PRHDT and CDR2 FYEKMQ (reference sequence). The CDR3 is 13 amino acids. The V and J ends lost 5 bases and 4 bases respectively, with 12 bases between them.

The chain combines TRBV19 with TRBJ2-5; D not certain. Germline CDR1 and CDR2: LNHDA and SQIVND (reference sequence). The V end was cut by 5 bases, the J end by 5 bases, with 9 bases between. The CDR3 is 12 residues long. The CDR3 is CASSQKTETQYF. In nucleotides, the CDR3 is TGTGCCAGTAGTCAAAAGACGGAGACCCAGTACTTC.

There are many counts of this clonotype. The chain couples TRBV28 to TRBJ2-7, with 8 positions matching TRBD2. Trimming cost V 7 bases and J 0 bases; bases outside gene matches: 8. Germline V gene sequence: CDR1 MDHEN, CDR2 SYDVKM. CDR3 length: 15 residues. CDR3 DNA sequence: TGTGCCAGCAACCCCCCCAGCGGGAGCTCCTACGAGCAGTACTTC. Translated, it gives CASNPPSGSSYEQYF.

This clonotype was seen repeatedly, ten times or more. This chain joins TRBV6-5 and TRBJ2-6; 10 bases agree with TRBD1. The CDR3 covers 19 residues. Per the germline V gene, CDR1 is MNHEY and CDR2 is SVGAGI. Trimming removed 4 bases from V and 0 bases from J; junction bases left unmatched: 9. CDR3 nucleotide sequence: TGTGCCAGCAGTTCCGACAGGGGGCTAACCTACTCTGGGGCCAACGTCCTGACTTTC. As protein: CASSSDRGLTYSGANVLTF.

The chain combines TRBV30 with TRBJ2-1; D is undetermined. CDR1 is GTSNPN, CDR2 SVGIG, per germline (reference sequence). The length of the CDR3 is 13 residues. The CDR3 DNA is TGTTCCCGGAGTAGGGACTCCTACAATGAGCAGTTCTTC. Translated: CSRSRDSYNEQFF.

The table lists this clonotype with many counts. The rearrangement links TRBV28 to TRBJ1-2, with D maybe TRBD1 (6 bases). The ends were cut back, 8 bases at V and 4 bases at J, with 11 bases in the middle. This CDR3 has 12 residues. Germline V gene sequence: CDR1 MDHEN, CDR2 SYDVKM. The CDR3 DNA reads as TGTGCCAGCCTCCGGGACATCTATGGCTACACCTTC. This codes for CASLRDIYGYTF.

This clonotype was recorded a few times. A read error may be the cause here, since a much bigger clone is one base away. The chain carries TRBV7-2 and TRBJ1-2, with 8 bases aligning to TRBD1. Germline V gives CDR1 SGHTA, CDR2 FQGNSA. The CDR3 totals 17 residues. The CDR3 region is CASSLAVHGQGYYGHTF. Here the CDR3 DNA reads TGTGCCAGCAGCTTAGCGGTCCATGGACAGGGTTACTATGGCCACACCTTC. The entire variable domain, with the rest obtained from reference TRBV7-2 and TRBJ1-2, is as follows: GAGVSQSPSNKVTEKGKDVELRCDPISGHTALYWYRQSLGQGLEFLIYFQGNSAPDKSGLPSDRFSAERTGGSVSTLTIQRTQQEDSAVYLCASSLAVHGQGYYGHTFGSGTRLTVV.

This clonotype showed up many times. The CDR3 here is CASSEPSGSDVEQFF. Written as DNA, the CDR3 is TGCGCCAGCAGCGAACCTAGCGGGAGTGACGTTGAGCAGTTCTTC. The chain carries TRBV5-1 and TRBJ2-1; the match to TRBD2 covers 10 bases. V lost 4 bases, J lost 9 bases, and 10 bases stayed unmatched. The CDR3 totals 15 residues. CDR1 and CDR2 from the germline V gene are SGHRS and YFSETQ.